The rows below give T cell receptor beta chains drawn from one sample of a study of T cells in Graves' hyperthyroidism and ophthalmopathy. TCRdb passed the multiplex PCR reads through MiXCR, listing each CDR3 protein once. The sample consists of about 500,000 distinct CDR3 sequences, 16% of them appearing once. The sequencing sample was made of blood. Receptors were obtained from a young woman with Graves' ophthalmopathy. Each CDR3 is given with its conserved first and last residue. D genes are given only for firm matches. Clone size is stated in some rows and not others, as once, few, many or a class when expanded.

-	many	TRBV2	TRBJ1-2	TGTGCCCGAGTACAGGGAGGGGATGGCTACACCTTC	CARVQGGDGYTF
-	few	TRBV4-3	TRBJ2-3	TGCGCCAGCAGCCAAGATATTGGCACAGATACGCAGTATTTT	CASSQDIGTDTQYF
TRBD2	few	TRBV12-3/TRBV12-4	TRBJ2-1	TGTGCCAGCAGTATCACCTTAGCGGGGAGCTCCTACAATGAGCAGTTCTTC	CASSITLAGSSYNEQFF
-	many	TRBV7-2	TRBJ1-5	TGTGCCAGCAGCTTTTCGACGGACTCGCGCAATCAGCCCCAGCATTTT	CASSFSTDSRNQPQHF
TRBD1	many	TRBV4-3	TRBJ1-1	TGCGCCAGCAGCCAAGGGGACAGCGGGTCGAGAGAAGCTTTCTTT	CASSQGDSGSREAFF
TRBD1	-	TRBV19	TRBJ1-6	TGTGCCAGTAAGCCAGGTCGGGACAGGGGTTCTTCACCCCTCCACTTT	CASKPGRDRGSSPLHF
TRBD2	many	TRBV7-7	TRBJ2-1	TGTGCTAGCAGCTCCGGACTAGCGGGGGGCGATGAGCAGTTCTTC	CASSSGLAGGDEQFF
-	-	TRBV12-3/TRBV12-4	TRBJ2-3	TGTGCCAGCAGACAGTACCCAGATACGCAGTATTTT	CASRQYPDTQYF
TRBD2	many	TRBV2	TRBJ2-7	TGTGCCAGCAGTGAGTCCCCTAGCGGGAGGGCCTACGAGCAGTACTTC	CASSESPSGRAYEQYF
-	many	TRBV30	TRBJ2-1	TGTGCCTGGAGAAAGGGTGGGGTATACAATGAGCAGTTCTTC	CAWRKGGVYNEQFF
TRBD2	few	TRBV4-3	TRBJ2-1	TGCGCCAGCAGCCATTGGAGGTTTACTAGCGGAACCCCCTCCTACAATGAGCAGTTCTTC	CASSHWRFTSGTPSYNEQFF
-	-	TRBV9	TRBJ1-1	TGTGCCAGCAGCGTAGATCCCACCTTTGAAGCTTTCTTT	CASSVDPTFEAFF
-	-	TRBV24-1	TRBJ2-1	TGTGCCACCAGTGATTCCAGGGCCAATGAGCAGTTCTTC	CATSDSRANEQFF
-	-	TRBV29-1	TRBJ1-3	TGCAGCGTCCGACAGACTCTTGGAAACACCATATATTTT	CSVRQTLGNTIYF
TRBD1	few	TRBV12-3/TRBV12-4	TRBJ1-2	TGTGCCAGCAGTTTAGGGGACAGACTTAACTATGGCTACACCTTC	CASSLGDRLNYGYTF
-	many	TRBV28	TRBJ2-1	TGTGCCAGCAGTTCGTTTGCTAGCGACTACAATGAGCAGTTCTTC	CASSSFASDYNEQFF
TRBD2	many	TRBV7-2	TRBJ2-1	TGTGCCAGCAGCTCGTCTAGCGGGAGGGGGGGTGAGCAGTTCTTC	CASSSSSGRGGEQFF
-	many	TRBV30	TRBJ2-7	TGTGCCTGGAGTGTAAAGGGAACCTACGAGCAGTACTTC	CAWSVKGTYEQYF
-	-	TRBV4-1	TRBJ2-3	TGCGCCAGCAGCCAGCAGGAGGGCCCTACGCAGTATTTT	CASSQQEGPTQYF
-	-	TRBV10-3	TRBJ2-3	TGTGCCATCAGTGAATACAGCGGTTCCACAGATACGCAGTATTTT	CAISEYSGSTDTQYF
-	-	TRBV12-5	TRBJ2-1	TGTGCTAGTGGTTTGGACCCGGGACACGGGGAGCAGTTCTTC	CASGLDPGHGEQFF